What follows are 4 T cell receptor beta chains derived from one specimen sequenced in a study of T cell repertoires in cytomegalovirus infection. MiXCR was run by TCRdb on the reads, yielding one entry per CDR3 protein. The sample carries approximately 200,000 distinct CDR3 sequences, 25% to 30% recorded once. Specimen: PBMCs. The receptors come from a human donor in good health (CMV status not recorded). Some clones in this sample may be carry-over from other donors' samples.

This clonotype has at least ten counts. The V gene is TRBV7-8, the J gene TRBJ2-1, with D perhaps assigned TRBD1 or TRBD2 (6 bases each). CDR3 length: 17 amino acids. The ends were cut back, 5 bases at V and 8 bases at J, with 25 bases in the middle. Per the germline V gene, CDR1 is SGHVS and CDR2 is FQNEAQ. CDR3 bases: TGTGCCAGCAGCGGGGGCGAAGGGGGGTCCATATGGGATGAGCAGTTCTTC. It yields the protein CASSGGEGGSIWDEQFF.

The chain combines TRBV30 with TRBJ2-7; D is ambiguous. The CDR3 contains 15 residues. V dropped 4 bases and J dropped 0 bases, with 16 bases sitting between them. Looked up from germline, CDR1 is GTSNPN and CDR2 is SVGIG (reference sequence). Here the CDR3 reads CAWNNGLRNSYEQYF. The CDR3 nucleotides read TGTGCCTGGAATAACGGGCTGAGGAACTCCTACGAGCAGTACTTC.

A single count supports this clonotype. The V call is TRBV7-9, the J call TRBJ2-4; tentatively, D is TRBD1 or TRBD2 (5 bases each). The V end lost 1 base, the J end lost 5 bases, and 12 bases lay between the germline ends. This CDR3 spans 15 amino acids. CDR1 and CDR2 (germline): SEHNR, FQNEAQ (reference sequence). CDR3 region: CASSLVLGRENIQYF. The CDR3 region has the DNA TGTGCCAGCAGCTTAGTACTGGGACGGGAAAACATTCAGTACTTC.

The chain recombines TRBV6-4 with TRBJ2-7; D may be TRBD1 (6 bases). The length of the CDR3 is 13 residues. CDR1 and CDR2 (germline): MRHNA, SNTAGT. V lost 6 bases, J lost 5 bases, and 14 bases lay in between. Here the CDR3 DNA reads TGTGCCAGCAGCACCGAACAGGGAAACGAGCAGTACTTC. Translation gives CASSTEQGNEQYF.